The rows below give T cell receptor beta chains drawn from one sample of a study of long-term antiretroviral therapy in people with HIV. The data were produced by immunoSEQ multiplex PCR, yet TCRdb's version contains in-frame clones alone and is incomplete. The sample consists of fewer than 45,000 clones, 80% of them appearing once. The material was unsorted PBMCs, obtained 3.4 years after starting antiretroviral therapy. The origin of the receptors is a man younger than 45 with HIV. The CDR3 runs from the conserved cysteine through the conserved F or W. The order of the fields is CDR3 protein, clone size, V gene. The size entry is marked missing in some rows and otherwise reads once, few, many or a size class.

cdr3_aa: CASSQLAGVSYEQYF
clone_size: .
v_call: TRBV14

cdr3_aa: CASSIGLAGELFF
clone_size: .
v_call: TRBV4-3

cdr3_aa: CASLRTSGRYEQYF
clone_size: .
v_call: TRBV6-1

cdr3_aa: CASSQNRDTQYF
clone_size: .
v_call: TRBV18

cdr3_aa: CASSSTPGHTQYF
clone_size: .
v_call: TRBV27

cdr3_aa: CASSQEGWGLAGGLQFF
clone_size: .
v_call: TRBV14

cdr3_aa: CASSQKGASGRETQYF
clone_size: .
v_call: TRBV14

cdr3_aa: CASRTGLANLEQYF
clone_size: .
v_call: TRBV11-2

cdr3_aa: CASNHRESDYGYTF
clone_size: .
v_call: TRBV6-6

cdr3_aa: CASSSDRANTGELFF
clone_size: few
v_call: TRBV6-5

cdr3_aa: CASSLVGGGNYGYTF
clone_size: .
v_call: TRBV28

cdr3_aa: CASRTGGTDTQYF
clone_size: once
v_call: TRBV19

cdr3_aa: CASSYSASGSYEQYF
clone_size: .
v_call: TRBV6-6

cdr3_aa: CASSLEGATYNEQFF
clone_size: .
v_call: TRBV5-5

cdr3_aa: CAIGGDLSNQPQHF
clone_size: .
v_call: TRBV7-9

cdr3_aa: CASSVWEEPGHTEAFF
clone_size: .
v_call: TRBV9

cdr3_aa: CASSPRTSGSRETQYF
clone_size: .
v_call: TRBV5-4

cdr3_aa: CASSPRLAGGRETQYF
clone_size: .
v_call: TRBV9

cdr3_aa: CASSFIRQPQHF
clone_size: .
v_call: TRBV19

cdr3_aa: CASNRRQGMNTEAFF
clone_size: once
v_call: TRBV19

cdr3_aa: CAWRDLGQGNNSPLHF
clone_size: .
v_call: TRBV30